What follows is one T cell receptor beta chain and its context. This may come from a read error, since a much larger clone is one base off. The sample belongs to a study of T cells in Graves' hyperthyroidism and ophthalmopathy. CDR1 is LNHDA, CDR2 SQIVND, per germline (reference sequence). This CDR3 has 15 amino acids. Used for diagnoses were clinical symptoms, serum thyroxine and TRAb, thyroid ultrasound and orbital computed tomography. Drawn at first hyperthyroidism diagnosis, the blood sample preceded any ophthalmopathy symptoms. The source material, RNA transcripts, was used to amplify TCR beta CDR3 regions. TCR CDR3 underwent first-round RT-PCR with the HTBI primer set. TCRdb re-analysed the multiplex PCR reads in MiXCR, keeping a single row per CDR3 protein. The top ten clones hold roughly a third of a sample with fewer than 450,000 distinct CDR3 sequences, about 18% of them seen once.

This TCR was recovered from a woman in her 30s with Graves' hyperthyroidism that later progressed to Graves' ophthalmopathy. The sample taken for sequencing was blood. The genes are TRBV19 and TRBJ1-3; 9 nucleotides align to TRBD1. Here the CDR3 DNA reads TGTGCCAGTAGTATCGGGACAGGGACTGGAAACATCATATATTTT. As protein: CASSIGTGTGNIIYF.